The 21 T cell receptor beta chains in this list originate from one sample, sequenced in a study of T cell repertoires in cytomegalovirus infection (dated 2019 in TCRdb). The data were produced on an Illumina HiSeq 1500. The public sequencing data were trimmed at Q25 with fastp and processed into clonotypes with MiXCR by TCRdb, which kept only in-frame beta chains. Each entry is one CDR3 protein sequence, shown with its most common DNA and genes. Within this sample are more than 200,000 distinct CDR3 sequences, with roughly 10% of them counted one time only. The leading ten clones occupy roughly 16% of the sample. The sequencing sample was made of PBMCs. These receptors came from a human donor in good health (CMV status not recorded). Some clones in this sample may be carry-over from other donors' samples.

This clonotype was seen many times. The rearrangement links TRBV7-2 to TRBJ2-7; 7 nucleotides match TRBD1. Trimming removed 3 bases from V and 10 bases from J; junction bases left unmatched: 6. Per germline, CDR1 SGHTA and CDR2 FQGNSA. The CDR3 runs to 12 residues. The CDR3 protein is CASSFQLGGQYF. The CDR3 bases are TGTGCCAGCAGCTTCCAGCTAGGGGGCCAGTACTTC.

This clonotype was detected many times. The V call is TRBV7-2, the J call TRBJ2-3; no definite D call. V lost 2 bases and J 4 bases, leaving 19 bases between the germline ends. The CDR3 sequence is 17 residues long. CDR1 is SGHTA, CDR2 FQGNSA, per germline. In nucleotides, the CDR3 is TGTGCCAGCAGCTTAATTAAGACCCGGCAGGCCCCAGATACGCAGTATTTT. Amino acid sequence: CASSLIKTRQAPDTQYF. Looking up the rest from reference TRBV7-2 and TRBJ2-3 gives the full variable domain: GAGVSQSPSNKVTEKGKDVELRCDPISGHTALYWYRQSLGQGLEFLIYFQGNSAPDKSGLPSDRFSAERTGGSVSTLTIQRTQQEDSAVYLCASSLIKTRQAPDTQYFGPGTRLTVL.

This clonotype was counted a few times. The V and J genes are TRBV28 and TRBJ2-5; 15 bases are shared with TRBD2. V was pared by 5 bases and J by 5 bases, with 9 bases of the junction left unmatched. CDR1 and CDR2 from the germline V gene are MDHEN and SYDVKM. The CDR3 is 17 amino acids. This CDR3 reads CASSLRTSGGAQETQYF. The CDR3 DNA sequence: TGTGCCAGCAGTCTGCGGACTAGCGGGGGGGCCCAGGAGACCCAGTACTTC.

The chain employs TRBV12-3 or TRBV12-4 and TRBJ1-1, with D uncertain. Trimming took off 6 bases at V and 5 bases at J, with 16 bases between the two ends. The length of the CDR3 is 14 residues. Here the CDR3 DNA reads TGTGCCAGCAGCCATCGAGGTCCGAGTACTGAAGCTTTCTTT. Amino acid sequence: CASSHRGPSTEAFF.

The CDR3 DNA follows: TGTGCCAGCAGTTTACCCCTCGGGATGACAGATACGCAGTATTTT. It encodes CASSLPLGMTDTQYF. V gene TRBV28 combines with J gene TRBJ2-3; possibly TRBD2 for D (5 bases). CDR3 length equals 15 residues. Germline loops: CDR1 MDHEN, CDR2 SYDVKM. The V end lost 2 bases, the J end lost 3 bases, and 12 bases lay between the germline ends.

This clonotype was counted many times. V is TRBV7-2 and J is TRBJ2-3; D unresolved. Per germline, CDR1 SGHTA and CDR2 FQGNSA. The CDR3 sequence is 15 residues long. V lost 5 bases, J lost 2 bases, and 14 bases lay in between. The CDR3 DNA reads TGTGCCAGCAGCCGAATAGGGCAGATCACAGATACGCAGTATTTT. Encoded protein: CASSRIGQITDTQYF.

The rearrangement links TRBV18 to TRBJ2-7; 7 positions match TRBD1. After removal of 2 bases from V and 6 bases from J, the junction contained 13 bases not matched to a gene. The CDR3 is made up of 16 amino acids. Germline V gene data show CDR1 as KGHSH and CDR2 as LQKENI. The CDR3 sequence: CASSPGTGTVGGEQYF. CDR3 sequence (DNA): TGTGCCAGCTCACCAGGTACCGGGACAGTTGGAGGCGAGCAGTACTTC.

This clonotype has a count of ten or more. The CDR3 sequence is CASSQGRWGQSLVTSYGYTF. The CDR3 nucleotides read TGTGCCAGCAGCCAAGGACGCTGGGGACAGTCGCTTGTAACTAGCTATGGCTACACCTTC. The chain carries TRBV14 and TRBJ1-2; 7 bases are a match to TRBD1. Trimming cost V 1 base and J 4 bases; bases outside gene matches: 21. Germline lookup yields CDR1 SGHDN and CDR2 FVKESK. CDR3 length equals 20 residues.

The V call is TRBV19, the J call TRBJ1-1; D possibly corresponds to TRBD1 (5 bases). Germline lookup yields CDR1 LNHDA and CDR2 SQIVND (reference sequence). With 5 bases removed from V and 1 base from J, the gap between germline ends came to 20 bases. The CDR3 length is 17 residues. The CDR3 nucleotides read TGTGCCAGTAGTTCCAAGGCGGTGACAGCTTCGAACACTGAAGCTTTCTTT. This codes for CASSSKAVTASNTEAFF.

There are many counts of this clonotype. The J gene is TRBJ2-6, the V gene TRBV7-2; the D call may be TRBD1 or TRBD2 (6 bases each). This CDR3 has 16 residues. Germline V gene data show CDR1 as SGHTA and CDR2 as FQGNSA. The V end was cut by 3 bases, the J end by 0 bases, with 9 bases between. CDR3 residues: CASSFKGGSGANVLTF. The CDR3 nucleotides read TGTGCCAGCAGCTTTAAGGGGGGCTCTGGGGCCAACGTCCTGACTTTC.

This clonotype was counted many times. V and J are TRBV7-2 and TRBJ2-1; a weak D match, TRBD2 (6 bases). V was clipped by 3 bases and J by 9 bases, with 24 bases between them. The CDR3 consists of 17 residues. Germline CDR1 and CDR2: SGHTA and FQGNSA. CDR3 bases: TGTGCCAGCAGCTTGCCCACCGCTTACGGGGGATCGGGTGAGCAGTTCTTC. Translation: CASSLPTAYGGSGEQFF.

This clonotype was picked up a small number of times. This sequence joins TRBV29-1 and TRBJ1-1; 7 nucleotides align to TRBD1. Trimming removed 4 bases from V and 8 bases from J; junction bases left unmatched: 4. The CDR3 contains 11 residues. CDR1 and CDR2 (germline): SQVTM, ANQGSEA. This CDR3 reads CSVAPGQEAFF. CDR3 nucleotide sequence: TGCAGCGTTGCTCCGGGACAGGAAGCTTTCTTT.

This clonotype has ten or more counts. The chain recombines TRBV7-2 with TRBJ1-5, with 7 bases lining up with TRBD1. Germline V gene lookup returns CDR1 SGHTA and CDR2 FQGNSA. V was clipped by 1 base and J by 2 bases; unmatched bases: 5. This CDR3 region has 16 residues. CDR3 in amino acids: CASSLEGGRGNQPQHF. CDR3 in DNA: TGTGCCAGCAGCTTAGAAGGGGGCAGGGGCAATCAGCCCCAGCATTTT. Full variable domain (rest looked up from reference TRBV7-2 and TRBJ1-5): GAGVSQSPSNKVTEKGKDVELRCDPISGHTALYWYRQSLGQGLEFLIYFQGNSAPDKSGLPSDRFSAERTGGSVSTLTIQRTQQEDSAVYLCASSLEGGRGNQPQHFGDGTRLSIL.

This clonotype was seen at least ten times. V and J are TRBV7-2 and TRBJ1-2; D remains ambiguous. Germline V gives CDR1 SGHTA, CDR2 FQGNSA. The CDR3 is 13 residues long. Trimming removed 5 bases from V and 2 bases from J, with 9 bases in between. CDR3: CASSGGQNYGYTF. The CDR3 DNA follows: TGTGCCAGCAGCGGAGGTCAGAACTATGGCTACACCTTC.

The chain employs TRBV20-1 and TRBJ2-7, with TRBD1 matching 7 bases. Trimming cost V 0 bases and J 5 bases; bases outside gene matches: 1. Germline lookup yields CDR1 DFQATT and CDR2 SNEGSKA (reference sequence). The CDR3 runs 12 residues. The CDR3 nucleotides read TGCAGTGCTAGAGAAGGGACAGACGAGCAGTACTTC. This translates into CSAREGTDEQYF.

There are many counts of this clonotype. The CDR3 nucleotides are TGTGCCAGCAGCTCGCCGGGACTAGGGACAGATACGCAGTATTTT. Protein product: CASSSPGLGTDTQYF. The V gene is TRBV7-2, the J gene TRBJ2-3; 8 bases fit TRBD2. The CDR3 covers 15 residues. V was pared by 4 bases and J by 3 bases, with 6 bases of the junction left unmatched. Germline CDR1 SGHTA, CDR2 FQGNSA.

This clonotype was detected ten times or more. This sequence joins TRBV6-2 or TRBV6-3 and TRBJ1-1; D is uncertain. The CDR3 totals 12 residues. Germline V CDR1 and CDR2: MNHEY, SVGEGT. With 2 bases removed from V and 4 bases from J, the gap between germline ends came to 5 bases. CDR3 DNA: TGTGCCAGCAGTTACCGTTTCACTGAAGCTTTCTTT. Translated, it gives CASSYRFTEAFF.

The rearrangement uses TRBV15 and TRBJ2-1; D unclear. Trimming left V 0 bases short and J 7 bases short, with 7 bases between. The CDR3 is 13 residues long. Germline CDR1 reads LNHNV; CDR2 reads YYDKDF (reference sequence). The chain's CDR3 is CATSRDLLNEQFF. The CDR3 nucleotides are TGTGCCACCAGCAGAGATCTACTGAATGAGCAGTTCTTC.

The chain carries TRBV19 and TRBJ2-7; perhaps TRBD1 as D (6 bases). The CDR3 loop spans 15 amino acids. The V gene lost 8 bases and the J gene lost 0 bases, with 17 bases spanning the gap. Germline assignment: CDR1 LNHDA and CDR2 SQIVND (reference sequence). CDR3 coding DNA: TGTGCCAGTCGTCCGGGACACTTCTCCTCCTACGAGCAGTACTTC. It yields the protein CASRPGHFSSYEQYF.

This clonotype was seen ten or more times. The chain employs TRBV7-9 and TRBJ2-2, with 10 positions matching TRBD1. The CDR3 extends over 17 amino acids. Trimming cost V 5 bases and J 0 bases; bases outside gene matches: 6. Germline V gene data show CDR1 as SEHNR and CDR2 as FQNEAQ (reference sequence). Here the CDR3 DNA reads TGTGCCAGCAGCCGCCGGGACAGGGGCCCGAACACCGGGGAGCTGTTTTTT. Protein product: CASSRRDRGPNTGELFF. Supplemented by reference TRBV7-9 and TRBJ2-2, the full variable domain reads DTGVSQNPRHKITKRGQNVTFRCDPISEHNRLYWYRQTLGQGPEFLTYFQNEAQLEKSRLLSDRFSAERPKGSFSTLEIQRTEQGDSAMYLCASSRRDRGPNTGELFFGEGSRLTVL.

This clonotype was counted only a few times. This sequence joins TRBV20-1 and TRBJ2-3, with 7 bases fitting TRBD1. The CDR3 contains 15 residues. From germline, CDR1 is DFQATT and CDR2 SNEGSKA (reference sequence). V dropped 3 bases and J dropped 7; count of bases not matched to a gene: 13. This CDR3 reads CSARTGNPPANTQYF. In DNA, the CDR3 is TGCAGTGCTAGGACAGGGAACCCCCCCGCGAATACGCAGTATTTT.